This TCR beta chain is drawn from a study of follicular helper T cells after annual influenza vaccination. The time point is: 2015-2016 season, pre-vaccination. Donors were community-dwelling with no influenza vaccine in the prior 6 months. V was clipped by 7 bases and J by 11 bases, with 17 bases between them. CDR3 length: 12 amino acids. CDR1 is SEHNR, CDR2 FQNEAQ, per germline (reference sequence). TCRB sequencing was done at Survey resolution level. Profiled with immunoSEQ multiplex PCR; TCRdb holds only in-frame clones, not every one. The table includes under 7,000 clones, about 81% detected once. As to this clone: No antigen is known for it.

General study points: The much larger non-cTfh compartments may have been undersampled.

The receptor was isolated from an adult who received the influenza vaccine. The sample was CXCR5- memory CD4+ T cells sorted from blood, taken on the day of influenza vaccination. The V gene is TRBV7-9, the J gene TRBJ1-1; D call uncertain. CDR3 sequence reads: CASTPYGIAAFF. The CDR3 DNA is TGTGCCAGCACCCCCTATGGCATTGCGGCTTTCTTT.